This T cell receptor (beta chain) was sequenced during a study of blood T cell repertoires in COVID-19. Study information: COVID-19 samples collected from the United States, Italy and Spain covered acute and convalescent phases.

Original handling: Reference gene primer amplification yielded estimated nucleated cell counts. Generated by immunoSEQ multiplex PCR, the TCRdb table keeps only in-frame clones and is missing some. The V and J calls and clone size come from that table; D and trimming were worked out from the DNA. The sample consists of about 110,000 clones, 90% to 95% of them appearing once. Only a few counts were recorded for this clone. Germline loops: CDR1 MNHEY, CDR2 SMNVEV (reference sequence). The length of the CDR3 is 15 residues. J lost 4 bases, V lost 7 bases, and 8 bases had no gene match. Sequenced: peripheral blood. The sequence derives from a woman in her twenties or thirties with acute or convalescent COVID-19. The chain links TRBV27 to TRBJ1-1; 11 bases align to TRBD1. CDR3 DNA: TGTGCCAGCACCCGGGACAGGGGGTTAGGCACTGAAGCTTTCTTT. Encoded protein: CASTRDRGLGTEAFF.